These 2 T cell receptor beta chains share one sample of origin, sequenced in a study of technical replicates of blood from a few donors. The table came from immunoSEQ multiplex PCR; TCRdb's copy has only in-frame clones and leaves some out. The table lists about 71,000 clones, roughly 88% of them singletons. Sequenced sample: PBMCs. The receptors come from a human donor in good health. Some clones in this sample may be carry-over from other donors' samples.

This chain uses TRBV6-1 with TRBJ2-3; TRBD1 might be the D (6 bases). CDR3 length: 15 residues. Between the trimmed V and J ends, which lost 8 bases and 6 bases, there was a span of 21 bases. Germline V gives CDR1 MNHNS, CDR2 SASEGT. CDR3 region: CASGQTVGVRDTQYF. Here the CDR3 DNA reads TGTGCCAGCGGACAGACAGTCGGTGTTAGGGATACGCAGTATTTT.

This clone came up once. The sample holds other DNA sequences that translate to the same CDR3. The chain couples TRBV5-1 to TRBJ2-1, with TRBD2 matching 9 bases. The CDR3 has 14 amino acids. Losses at the gene ends were 4 bases for V and 4 bases for J; bases not matched to a gene: 3. The germline gives CDR1 SGHRS, CDR2 YFSETQ. The CDR3 DNA follows: TGCGCCAGCAGCACCAGCGGGGGGTACAATGAGCAGTTCTTC. It encodes CASSTSGGYNEQFF.